One T cell receptor (beta chain) is described in this entry. From blood CD8+ and CD4+ T cells, TCR beta sequences were generated. Isolation of CD8+ and CD4+ T cells was performed negatively, whereas enrichment of TEMRA cells was done by FACS. RNA in amounts of about 0.5 to 1 ug was reverse transcribed with random hexamers. The amplification used immunoSEQ multiplex PCR on TCR beta CDR3; it spanned 54 Vbeta and 13 Jbeta. TCRdb processed the immunoSEQ multiplex PCR reads anew with MiXCR; each CDR3 protein has one entry. The table includes roughly 150,000 distinct CDR3 sequences, less than 97% detected once. These data come from a study of CD8 T cells in Susac syndrome. Germline V lookup: CDR1 MNHEY, CDR2 SVGAGI. V lost 0 bases, J lost 4 bases, and 5 bases stayed unmatched. This CDR3 region has 15 residues.

This TCR came from a human donor with multiple sclerosis. The specimen was CD8+ T cells from PBMCs. This chain connects TRBV6-5 to TRBJ2-7, with 8 bases fitting TRBD2. This CDR3 reads CASSYSGVAGYEQYF. CDR3 bases: TGTGCCAGCAGTTACTCGGGGGTAGCGGGATACGAGCAGTACTTC.